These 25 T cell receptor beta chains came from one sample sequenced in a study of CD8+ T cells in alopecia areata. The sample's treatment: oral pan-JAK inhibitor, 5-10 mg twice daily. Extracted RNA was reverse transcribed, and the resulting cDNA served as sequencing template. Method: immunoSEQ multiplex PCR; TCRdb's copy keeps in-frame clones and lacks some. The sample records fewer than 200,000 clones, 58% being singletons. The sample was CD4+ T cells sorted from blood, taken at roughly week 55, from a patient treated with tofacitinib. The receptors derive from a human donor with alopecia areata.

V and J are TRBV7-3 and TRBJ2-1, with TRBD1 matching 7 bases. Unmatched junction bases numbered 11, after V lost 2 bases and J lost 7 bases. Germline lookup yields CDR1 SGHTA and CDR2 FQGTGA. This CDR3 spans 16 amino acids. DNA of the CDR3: TGTGCCAGCAGCTTATATCTTACAGGGGCTAGGAATGAGCAGTTCTTC. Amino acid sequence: CASSLYLTGARNEQFF.

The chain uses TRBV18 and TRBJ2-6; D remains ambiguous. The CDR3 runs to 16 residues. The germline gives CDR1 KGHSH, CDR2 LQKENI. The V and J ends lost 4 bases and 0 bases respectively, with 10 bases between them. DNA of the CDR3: TGTGCCAGCTCACAAAATACAGCCTCTGGGGCCAACGTCCTGACTTTC. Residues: CASSQNTASGANVLTF.

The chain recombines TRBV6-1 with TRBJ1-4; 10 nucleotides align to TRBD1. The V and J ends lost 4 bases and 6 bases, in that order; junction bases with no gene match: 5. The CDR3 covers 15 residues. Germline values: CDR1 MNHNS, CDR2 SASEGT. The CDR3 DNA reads TGTGCCAGCAGTGGACAGGGGGCGGTAGATGAAAAACTGTTTTTT. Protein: CASSGQGAVDEKLFF.

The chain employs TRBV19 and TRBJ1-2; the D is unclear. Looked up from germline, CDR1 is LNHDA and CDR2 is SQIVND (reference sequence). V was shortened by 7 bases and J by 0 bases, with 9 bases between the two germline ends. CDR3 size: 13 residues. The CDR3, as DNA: TGTGCCAGTAAACCAGAAACTAACTATGGCTACACCTTC. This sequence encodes CASKPETNYGYTF.

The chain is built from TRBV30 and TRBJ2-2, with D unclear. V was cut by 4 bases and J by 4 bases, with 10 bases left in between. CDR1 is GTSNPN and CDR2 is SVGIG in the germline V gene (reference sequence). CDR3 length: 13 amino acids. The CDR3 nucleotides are TGTGCCTGGAATAGGGCCTTCACCGGGGAGCTGTTTTTT. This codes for CAWNRAFTGELFF.

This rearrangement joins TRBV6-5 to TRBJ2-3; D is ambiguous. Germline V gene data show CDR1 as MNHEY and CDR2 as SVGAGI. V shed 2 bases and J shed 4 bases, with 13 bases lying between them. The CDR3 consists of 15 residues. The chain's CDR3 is CASSYGHPSADTQYF. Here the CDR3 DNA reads TGTGCCAGCAGTTACGGGCACCCAAGTGCAGATACGCAGTATTTT.

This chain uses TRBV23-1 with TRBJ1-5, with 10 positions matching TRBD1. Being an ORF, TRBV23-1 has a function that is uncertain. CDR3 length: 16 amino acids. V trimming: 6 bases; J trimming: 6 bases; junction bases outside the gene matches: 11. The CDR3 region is CASSPRSDRGIQPQHF. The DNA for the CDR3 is TGCGCCAGCAGCCCCCGGTCGGACAGGGGGATTCAGCCCCAGCATTTT.

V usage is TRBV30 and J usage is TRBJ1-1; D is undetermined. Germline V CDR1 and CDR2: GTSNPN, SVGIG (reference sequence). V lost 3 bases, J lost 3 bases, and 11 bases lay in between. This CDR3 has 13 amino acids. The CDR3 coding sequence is TGTGCCTGGAGCGGGAGAGGGTACACTGAAGCTTTCTTT. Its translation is CAWSGRGYTEAFF.

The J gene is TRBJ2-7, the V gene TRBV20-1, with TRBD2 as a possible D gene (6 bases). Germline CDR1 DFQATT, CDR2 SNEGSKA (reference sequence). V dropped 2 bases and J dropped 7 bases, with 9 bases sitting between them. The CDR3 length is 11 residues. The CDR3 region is CSARLAREQYF. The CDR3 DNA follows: TGCAGTGCTAGACTAGCGCGGGAGCAGTACTTC.

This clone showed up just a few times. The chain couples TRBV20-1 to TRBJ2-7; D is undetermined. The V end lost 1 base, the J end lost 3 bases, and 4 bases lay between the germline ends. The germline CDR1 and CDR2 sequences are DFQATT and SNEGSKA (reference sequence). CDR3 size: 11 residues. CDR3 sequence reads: CSARGNYEQYF. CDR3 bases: TGCAGTGCTAGAGGCAACTACGAGCAGTACTTC.

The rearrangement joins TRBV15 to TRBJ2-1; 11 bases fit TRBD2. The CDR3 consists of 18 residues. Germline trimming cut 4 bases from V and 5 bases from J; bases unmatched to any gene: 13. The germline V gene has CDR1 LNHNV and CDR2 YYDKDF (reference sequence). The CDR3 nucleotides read TGTGCCACCAGCAACCCGACTAGCGGGGTGCTTACGGACAATGAGCAGTTCTTC. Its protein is CATSNPTSGVLTDNEQFF.

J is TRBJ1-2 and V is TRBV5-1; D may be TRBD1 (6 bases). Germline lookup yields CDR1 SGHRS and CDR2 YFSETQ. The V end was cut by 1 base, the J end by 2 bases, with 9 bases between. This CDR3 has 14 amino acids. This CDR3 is CASSLTRGNYGYTF. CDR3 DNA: TGCGCCAGCAGCTTGACCAGGGGAAACTATGGCTACACCTTC.

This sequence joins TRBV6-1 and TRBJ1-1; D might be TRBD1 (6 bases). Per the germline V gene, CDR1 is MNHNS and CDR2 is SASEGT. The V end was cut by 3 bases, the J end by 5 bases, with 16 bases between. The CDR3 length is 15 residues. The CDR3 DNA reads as TGTGCCAGCAGTGAGGGGGCCGTTTATAAGACTGAAGCTTTCTTT. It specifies CASSEGAVYKTEAFF.

CDR3 bases: TGCAGCTATGGGACTAGCGGGACTAGCACAGATACGCAGTATTTT. It codes for CSYGTSGTSTDTQYF. The chain carries TRBV29-1 and TRBJ2-3; 13 bases fit TRBD2. CDR1 is SQVTM and CDR2 is ANQGSEA in the germline V gene. V trimming: 8 bases; J trimming: 0 bases; junction bases outside the gene matches: 5. The CDR3 extends over 15 amino acids.

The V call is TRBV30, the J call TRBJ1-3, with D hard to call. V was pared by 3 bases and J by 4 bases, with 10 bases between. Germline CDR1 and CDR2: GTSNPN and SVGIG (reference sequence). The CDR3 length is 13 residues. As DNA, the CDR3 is TGTGCCTGGAGGCCTATCGACGGAAACACCATATATTTT. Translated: CAWRPIDGNTIYF.

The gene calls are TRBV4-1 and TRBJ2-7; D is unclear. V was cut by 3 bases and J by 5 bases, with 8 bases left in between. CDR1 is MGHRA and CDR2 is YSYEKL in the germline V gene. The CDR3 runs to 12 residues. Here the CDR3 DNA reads TGCGCCAGCAGCCATTCTGGTAACGAGCAGTACTTC. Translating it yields CASSHSGNEQYF.

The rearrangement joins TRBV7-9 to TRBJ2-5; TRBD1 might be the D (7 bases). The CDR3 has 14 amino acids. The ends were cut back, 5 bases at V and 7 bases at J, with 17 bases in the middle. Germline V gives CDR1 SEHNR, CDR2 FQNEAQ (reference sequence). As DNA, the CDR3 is TGTGCCAGCAGCCAGAGACAGGGAGGAGTGACCCAGTACTTC. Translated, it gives CASSQRQGGVTQYF.

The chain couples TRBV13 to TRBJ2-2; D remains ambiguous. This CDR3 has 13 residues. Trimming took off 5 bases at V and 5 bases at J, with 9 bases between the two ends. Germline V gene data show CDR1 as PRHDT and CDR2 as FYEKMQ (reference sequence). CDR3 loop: CASSPPWTGELFF. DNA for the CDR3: TGTGCCAGCAGCCCGCCGTGGACCGGGGAGCTGTTTTTT.

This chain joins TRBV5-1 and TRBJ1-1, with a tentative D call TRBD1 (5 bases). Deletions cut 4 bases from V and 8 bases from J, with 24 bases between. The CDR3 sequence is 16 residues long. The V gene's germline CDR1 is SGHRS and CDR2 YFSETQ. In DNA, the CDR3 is TGCGCCAGCAGCCTGTGGGGAGGGGCAACAAGTTCCGAAGCTTTCTTT. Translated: CASSLWGGATSSEAFF.

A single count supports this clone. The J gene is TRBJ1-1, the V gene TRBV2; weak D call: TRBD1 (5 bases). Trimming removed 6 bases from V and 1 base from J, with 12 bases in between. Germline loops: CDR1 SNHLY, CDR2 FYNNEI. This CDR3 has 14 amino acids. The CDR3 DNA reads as TGTGCCAGCAGCGTGGGACCGGGGAACACTGAAGCTTTCTTT. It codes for CASSVGPGNTEAFF.

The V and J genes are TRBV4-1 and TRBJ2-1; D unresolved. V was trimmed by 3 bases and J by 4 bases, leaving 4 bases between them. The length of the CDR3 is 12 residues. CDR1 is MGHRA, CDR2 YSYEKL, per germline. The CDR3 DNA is TGCGCCAGCAGCCAGGTGTACAATGAGCAGTTCTTC. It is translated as CASSQVYNEQFF.

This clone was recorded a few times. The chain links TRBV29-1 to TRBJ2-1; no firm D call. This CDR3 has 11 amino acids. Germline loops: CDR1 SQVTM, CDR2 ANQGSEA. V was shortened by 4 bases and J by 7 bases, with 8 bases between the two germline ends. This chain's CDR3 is CSVGNWNEQFF. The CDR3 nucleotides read TGCAGCGTTGGAAATTGGAATGAGCAGTTCTTC.

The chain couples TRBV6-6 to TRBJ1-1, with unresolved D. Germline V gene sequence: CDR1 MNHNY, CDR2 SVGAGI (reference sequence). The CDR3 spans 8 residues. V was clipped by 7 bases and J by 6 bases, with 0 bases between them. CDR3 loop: CASTEAFF. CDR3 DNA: TGTGCCAGCACTGAAGCTTTCTTT.

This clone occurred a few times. The CDR3 loop is CAWSVLWDRGEQFF. CDR3 nucleotides: TGTGCCTGGAGTGTTTTATGGGACAGAGGTGAGCAGTTCTTC. This sequence joins TRBV30 and TRBJ2-1; TRBD1 agrees at 7 bases. Germline assignment: CDR1 GTSNPN and CDR2 SVGIG (reference sequence). The length of the CDR3 is 14 residues. V lost 0 bases, J lost 9 bases, and 8 bases stayed unmatched.

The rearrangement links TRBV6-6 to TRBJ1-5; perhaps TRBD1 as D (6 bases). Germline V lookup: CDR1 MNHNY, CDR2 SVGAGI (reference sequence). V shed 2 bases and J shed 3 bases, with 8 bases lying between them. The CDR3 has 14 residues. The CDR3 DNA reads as TGTGCCAGCAGTTACGGGGGGGCCAATCAGCCCCAGCATTTT. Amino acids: CASSYGGANQPQHF.